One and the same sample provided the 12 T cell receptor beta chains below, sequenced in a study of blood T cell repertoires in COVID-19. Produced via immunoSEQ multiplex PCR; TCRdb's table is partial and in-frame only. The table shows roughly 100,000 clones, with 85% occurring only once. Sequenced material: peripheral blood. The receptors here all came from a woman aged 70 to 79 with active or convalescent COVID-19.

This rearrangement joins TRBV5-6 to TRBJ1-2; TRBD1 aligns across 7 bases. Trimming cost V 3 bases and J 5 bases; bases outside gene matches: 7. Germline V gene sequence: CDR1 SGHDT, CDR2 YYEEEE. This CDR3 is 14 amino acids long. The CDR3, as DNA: TGTGCCAGCAGCTCCGGTGGACAGGCTTATGGCTACACCTTC. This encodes CASSSGGQAYGYTF.

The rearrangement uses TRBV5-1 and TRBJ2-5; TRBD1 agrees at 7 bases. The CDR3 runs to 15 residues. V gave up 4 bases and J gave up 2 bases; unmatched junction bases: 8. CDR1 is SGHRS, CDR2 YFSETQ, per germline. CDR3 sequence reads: CASSPRQGVQETQYF. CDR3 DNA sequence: TGCGCCAGCAGCCCCCGACAGGGTGTTCAAGAGACCCAGTACTTC.

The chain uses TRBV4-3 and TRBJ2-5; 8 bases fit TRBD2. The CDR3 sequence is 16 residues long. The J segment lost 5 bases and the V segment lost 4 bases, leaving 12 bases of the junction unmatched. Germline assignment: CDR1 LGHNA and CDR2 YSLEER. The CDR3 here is CASSLGVAGLWETQYF. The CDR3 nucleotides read TGCGCCAGCAGCCTGGGGGTAGCGGGATTATGGGAGACCCAGTACTTC.

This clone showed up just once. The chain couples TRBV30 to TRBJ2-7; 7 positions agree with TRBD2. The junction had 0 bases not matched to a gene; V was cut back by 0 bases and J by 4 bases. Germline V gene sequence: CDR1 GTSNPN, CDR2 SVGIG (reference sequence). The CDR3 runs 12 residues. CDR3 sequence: CAWSVAGYEQYF. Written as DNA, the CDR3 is TGTGCCTGGAGTGTAGCGGGGTACGAGCAGTACTTC.

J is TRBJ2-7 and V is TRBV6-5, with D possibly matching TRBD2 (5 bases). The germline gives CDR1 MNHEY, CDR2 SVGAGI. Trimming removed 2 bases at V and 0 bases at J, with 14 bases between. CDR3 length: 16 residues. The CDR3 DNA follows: TGTGCCAGCAGTTACACCACCGGGATTCTCTCCTACGAGCAGTACTTC. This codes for CASSYTTGILSYEQYF.

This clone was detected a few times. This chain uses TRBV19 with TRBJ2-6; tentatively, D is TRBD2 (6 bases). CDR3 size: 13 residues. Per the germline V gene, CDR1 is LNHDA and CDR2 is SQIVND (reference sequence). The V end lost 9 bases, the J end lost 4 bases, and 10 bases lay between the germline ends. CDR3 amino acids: CASRRAGANVLTF. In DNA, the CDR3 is TGTGCCAGCCGGAGGGCAGGGGCCAACGTCCTGACTTTC. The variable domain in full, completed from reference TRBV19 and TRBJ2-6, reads DGGITQSPKYLFRKEGQNVTLSCEQNLNHDAMYWYRQDPGQGLRLIYYSQIVNDFQKGDIAEGYSVSREKKESFPLTVTSAQKNPTAFYLCASRRAGANVLTFGAGSRLTVL.

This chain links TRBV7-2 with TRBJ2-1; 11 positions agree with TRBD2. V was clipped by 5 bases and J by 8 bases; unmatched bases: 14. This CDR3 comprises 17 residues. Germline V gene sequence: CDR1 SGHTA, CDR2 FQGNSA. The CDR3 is CASSPRGGTSGRDEQFF. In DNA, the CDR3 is TGTGCCAGCAGCCCTCGGGGAGGGACTAGCGGCCGCGATGAGCAGTTCTTC.

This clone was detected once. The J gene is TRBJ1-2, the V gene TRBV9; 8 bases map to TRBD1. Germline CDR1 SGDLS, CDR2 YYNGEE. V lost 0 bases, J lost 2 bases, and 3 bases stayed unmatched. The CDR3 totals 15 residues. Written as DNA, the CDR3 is TGTGCCAGCAGCGTAGGACAGGGGAGAAACTATGGCTACACCTTC. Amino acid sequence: CASSVGQGRNYGYTF.

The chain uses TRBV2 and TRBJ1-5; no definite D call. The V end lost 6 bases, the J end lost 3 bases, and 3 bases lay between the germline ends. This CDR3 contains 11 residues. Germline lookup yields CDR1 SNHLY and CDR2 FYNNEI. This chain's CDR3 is CASRYNQPQHF. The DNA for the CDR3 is TGTGCCAGCAGGTACAATCAGCCCCAGCATTTT.

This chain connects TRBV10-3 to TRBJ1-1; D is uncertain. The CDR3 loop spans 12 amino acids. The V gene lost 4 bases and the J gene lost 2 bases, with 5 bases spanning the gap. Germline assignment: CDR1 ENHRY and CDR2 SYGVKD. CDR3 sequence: CAISGANTEAFF. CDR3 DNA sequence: TGTGCCATCAGTGGAGCTAACACTGAAGCTTTCTTT.

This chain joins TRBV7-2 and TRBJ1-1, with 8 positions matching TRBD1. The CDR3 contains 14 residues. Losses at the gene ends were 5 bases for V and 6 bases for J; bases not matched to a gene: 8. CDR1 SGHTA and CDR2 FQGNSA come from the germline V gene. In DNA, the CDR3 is TGTGCCAGCAGCAAAATAGGGACAGGCTCTGAAGCTTTCTTT. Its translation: CASSKIGTGSEAFF.

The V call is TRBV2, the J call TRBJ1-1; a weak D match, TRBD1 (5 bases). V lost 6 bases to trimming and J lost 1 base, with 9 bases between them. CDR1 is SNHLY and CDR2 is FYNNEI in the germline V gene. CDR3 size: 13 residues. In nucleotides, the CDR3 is TGTGCCAGCAGGTGGGGCACGAACACTGAAGCTTTCTTT. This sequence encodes CASRWGTNTEAFF.